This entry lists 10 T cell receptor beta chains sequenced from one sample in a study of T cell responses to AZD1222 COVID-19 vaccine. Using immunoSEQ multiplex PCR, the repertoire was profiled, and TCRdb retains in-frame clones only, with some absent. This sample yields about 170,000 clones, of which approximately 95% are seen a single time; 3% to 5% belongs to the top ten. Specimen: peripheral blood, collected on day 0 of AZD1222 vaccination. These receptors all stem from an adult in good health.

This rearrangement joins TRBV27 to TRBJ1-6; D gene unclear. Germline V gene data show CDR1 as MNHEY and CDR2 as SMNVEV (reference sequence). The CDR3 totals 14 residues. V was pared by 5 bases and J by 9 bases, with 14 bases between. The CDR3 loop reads CASSLTGSPSPLHF. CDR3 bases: TGTGCCAGCAGTCTCACCGGGAGCCCTTCACCCCTCCACTTT.

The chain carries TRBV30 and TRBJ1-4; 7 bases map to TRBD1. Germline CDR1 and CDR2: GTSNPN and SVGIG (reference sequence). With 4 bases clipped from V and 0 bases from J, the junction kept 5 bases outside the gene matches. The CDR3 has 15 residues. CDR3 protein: CAWTGQTATNEKLFF. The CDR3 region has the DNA TGTGCCTGGACGGGACAGACTGCAACTAATGAAAAACTGTTTTTT.

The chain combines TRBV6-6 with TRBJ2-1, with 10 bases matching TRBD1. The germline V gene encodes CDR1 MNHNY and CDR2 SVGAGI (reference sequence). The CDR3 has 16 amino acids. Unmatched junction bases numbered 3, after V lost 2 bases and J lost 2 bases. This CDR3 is CASSYRGQGPYNEQFF. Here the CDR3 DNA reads TGTGCCAGCAGTTACCGGGGACAGGGGCCCTACAATGAGCAGTTCTTC.

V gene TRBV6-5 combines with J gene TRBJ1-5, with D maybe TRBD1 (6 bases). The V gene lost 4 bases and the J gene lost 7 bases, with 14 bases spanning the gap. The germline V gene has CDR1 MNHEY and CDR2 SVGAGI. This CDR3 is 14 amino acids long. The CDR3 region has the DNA TGTGCCAGCAGTTGGGGGAGGGGGGGACAGCCCCAGCATTTT. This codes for CASSWGRGGQPQHF.

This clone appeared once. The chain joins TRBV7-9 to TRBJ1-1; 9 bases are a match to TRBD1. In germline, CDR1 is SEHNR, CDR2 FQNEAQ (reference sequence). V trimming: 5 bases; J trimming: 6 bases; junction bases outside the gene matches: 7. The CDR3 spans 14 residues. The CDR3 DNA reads TGTGCCAGCAGCGAGAACAGGGGGCAGGCTGAAGCTTTCTTT. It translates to CASSENRGQAEAFF.

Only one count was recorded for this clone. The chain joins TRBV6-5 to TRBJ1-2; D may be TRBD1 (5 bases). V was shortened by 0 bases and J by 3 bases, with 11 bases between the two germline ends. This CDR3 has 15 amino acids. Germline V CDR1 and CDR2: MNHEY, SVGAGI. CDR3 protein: CASSYSEAGHYGYTF. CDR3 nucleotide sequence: TGTGCCAGCAGTTACTCGGAGGCGGGACACTATGGCTACACCTTC.

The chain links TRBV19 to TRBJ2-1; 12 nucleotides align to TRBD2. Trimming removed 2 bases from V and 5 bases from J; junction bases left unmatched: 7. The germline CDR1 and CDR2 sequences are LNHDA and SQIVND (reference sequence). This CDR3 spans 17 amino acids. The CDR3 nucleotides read TGTGCCAGTAGTATATCGCTAGCGGGAGGGTACCACAATGAGCAGTTCTTC. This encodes CASSISLAGGYHNEQFF.

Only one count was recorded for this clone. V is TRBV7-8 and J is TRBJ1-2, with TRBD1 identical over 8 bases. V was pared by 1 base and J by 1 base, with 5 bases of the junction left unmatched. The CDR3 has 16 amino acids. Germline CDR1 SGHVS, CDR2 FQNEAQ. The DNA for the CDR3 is TGTGCCAGCAGCTTAGAGGACAGGGTTCTTAACTATGGCTACACCTTC. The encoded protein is CASSLEDRVLNYGYTF.

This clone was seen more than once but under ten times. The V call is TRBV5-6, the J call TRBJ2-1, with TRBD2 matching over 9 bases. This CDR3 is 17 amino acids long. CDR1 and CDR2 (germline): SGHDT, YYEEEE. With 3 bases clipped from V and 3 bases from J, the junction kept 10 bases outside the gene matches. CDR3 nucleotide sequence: TGTGCCAGCAGCTGGACCGGGACTAGCTTTCTCTACAATGAGCAGTTCTTC. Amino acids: CASSWTGTSFLYNEQFF.

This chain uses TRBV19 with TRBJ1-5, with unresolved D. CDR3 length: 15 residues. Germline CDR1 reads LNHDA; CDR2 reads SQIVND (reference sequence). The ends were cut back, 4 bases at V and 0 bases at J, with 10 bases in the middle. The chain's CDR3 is CASSTPPDSNQPQHF. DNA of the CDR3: TGTGCCAGTAGTACCCCCCCGGATAGCAATCAGCCCCAGCATTTT.